This is a list of T cell receptor beta chains from one sample in a study of naive and memory T cell subsets. TCRdb recomputed calls from the UMI-ligation and nested PCR reads with MiXCR, one row per CDR3 protein. The sample includes 99,000 or so distinct CDR3 sequences, roughly 15% of them seen just once. Sequencing was performed on naive CD8+ T cells from blood. The receptors originated from a human donor in good health. Each CDR3 is given with its conserved first and last residue. Each record gives: clone size, V gene, J gene, D gene, CDR3 protein, CDR3 DNA. A D gene is named only where the DNA matches it firmly. The size of a clone is reported for some rows only, either as once, few or many, or as a class for expanded clones.

>-|TRBV6-4|TRBJ1-5|-
CASMELAQPQHF
TGTGCCAGCATGGAGTTAGCCCAGCCCCAGCATTTT
>many|TRBV6-2/TRBV6-3|TRBJ1-5|TRBD1
CASSHLRATGQNSNQPQHF
TGTGCCAGCAGCCATTTAAGGGCCACGGGACAGAATAGCAATCAGCCCCAGCATTTT
>-|TRBV4-3|TRBJ1-2|-
CASSQDGGPGYGYTF
TGCGCCAGCAGCCAAGATGGGGGGCCCGGCTATGGCTACACCTTC
>few|TRBV5-5|TRBJ2-1|TRBD1
CASSFDRASSYNEQFF
TGTGCCAGCAGCTTCGACAGGGCCAGCTCCTACAATGAGCAGTTCTTC
>many|TRBV20-1|TRBJ1-2|-
CSAVQLDYGYTF
TGCAGTGCCGTCCAACTGGACTATGGCTACACCTTC
>many|TRBV12-2|TRBJ1-2|-
CASRLNPTAANYGYTF
TGTGCAAGTCGCTTAAACCCCACAGCAGCTAACTATGGCTACACCTTC
>few|TRBV27|TRBJ2-1|-
CASSSRTDAYNEQFF
TGTGCCAGCAGTTCGCGGACAGATGCCTACAATGAGCAGTTCTTC
>few|TRBV6-6|TRBJ2-7|-
CASSYDWSSPYYEQYF
TGTGCCAGCAGTTACGATTGGTCCAGCCCTTACTACGAGCAGTACTTC
>many|TRBV29-1|TRBJ1-1|-
CSNQRNTEAFF
TGCAGCAACCAGAGGAACACTGAAGCTTTCTTT
>few|TRBV9|TRBJ1-1|-
CASSVVPTGRNTEAFF
TGTGCCAGCAGCGTAGTCCCCACCGGGAGGAACACTGAAGCTTTCTTT
>-|TRBV4-3|TRBJ2-1|TRBD2
CASSQGLAGWNEQFF
TGCGCCAGCAGCCAGGGGCTAGCGGGATGGAATGAGCAGTTCTTC
>-|TRBV5-1|TRBJ1-4|TRBD1
CASRTGAAEKLFF
TGCGCCAGCAGAACAGGGGCCGCTGAAAAACTGTTTTTT
>few|TRBV15|TRBJ2-1|TRBD2
CATSSSGGAADEQFF
TGTGCCACCAGCAGTAGCGGGGGGGCGGCGGACGAGCAGTTCTTC
>few|TRBV7-3|TRBJ2-2|-
CASSAGHLNTGELFF
TGTGCCAGCAGCGCTGGACACTTGAACACCGGGGAGCTGTTTTTT
>many|TRBV6-5|TRBJ2-3|-
CASKQGTDTQYF
TGTGCCAGCAAGCAGGGCACAGATACGCAGTATTTT
>few|TRBV4-3|TRBJ2-7|TRBD2
CASSLALGREGYEQYF
TGCGCCAGCAGCCTCGCTTTGGGCAGGGAGGGCTACGAGCAGTACTTC
>few|TRBV29-1|TRBJ2-1|TRBD2
CSTTGTSGRPNNEQFF
TGCAGCACCACCGGGACTAGCGGGCGGCCCAACAATGAGCAGTTCTTC
>few|TRBV4-2|TRBJ2-7|-
CASSQFTDGDEQYF
TGTGCCAGCAGCCAATTCACGGACGGGGACGAGCAGTACTTC
>-|TRBV6-2/TRBV6-3|TRBJ2-1|TRBD2
CASSYPTSGSSYNEQFF
TGTGCCAGCAGTTACCCAACGAGCGGGAGCTCCTACAATGAGCAGTTCTTC
>-|TRBV20-1|TRBJ2-7|TRBD2
CSARLTSGIVYEQYF
TGCAGTGCTAGGCTGACTAGCGGGATAGTCTACGAGCAGTACTTC
>few|TRBV6-5|TRBJ2-7|TRBD1
CASSYGTGGSYEQYF
TGTGCCAGCAGTTACGGGACAGGGGGCTCCTACGAGCAGTACTTC
>few|TRBV7-9|TRBJ1-2|TRBD1
CASSRPQGAAGYTF
TGTGCCAGCAGCCGGCCGCAGGGGGCAGCTGGCTACACCTTC